This TCR beta chain was recovered during a study of cytomegalovirus exposure and HLA in healthy donors. Turning to the study itself: Most donors, around 81% of 398 genotyped, fell in the Caucasian-associated ancestry cluster.

In the PCR, 60 Vbeta and 13 Jbeta primers were used. Only in-frame clones appear in the TCRdb table, and some are missing; sequencing was by immunoSEQ multiplex PCR. The sample has 200,000 to 250,000 clones; roughly 75% are singletons. Germline-derived CDR1 and CDR2 are SGHDT and YYEEEE. This CDR3 contains 18 residues. V lost 2 bases and J lost 0; bases outside the gene matches: 8. Specimen: PBMCs. The TCR was taken from a woman aged 25 to 39 in good health and CMV-seronegative. The chain combines TRBV5-6 with TRBJ2-6, with TRBD1 matching over 7 bases. Here the CDR3 reads CASSLYGRGSSGANVLTF. The CDR3 DNA sequence: TGTGCCAGCAGCTTATATGGCAGGGGGAGCTCTGGGGCCAACGTCCTGACTTTC.